The source of this T cell receptor beta chain is a study of shared clonotypes between healthy human individuals. General observations from the study: For naive CD4 cells, 5% to 6.5% of clonotypes were shared across a few donors.

Using about 220 ng DNA, about 30,000 T cell genomes, the sorted-subset replicate PCRs were run. Sequencing was performed with immunoSEQ multiplex PCR; in TCRdb, only in-frame clones are kept and a portion is missing. The sample contains about 980,000 clones, about 80% of which appear only once. To note about this clone: Its antigen is not identified.

There are 16 residues in the CDR3. After removal of 5 bases from V and 1 base from J, the junction contained 3 bases not matched to a gene. Germline CDR1 SGHVS, CDR2 FQNEAQ. The chain combines TRBV7-8 with TRBJ2-5, with TRBD2 identical over 14 bases. Sequencing was performed on memory CD4+ T cells sorted from blood. As to subset: CD45RA-negative fraction. The source is a man in his late teens or twenties in good health. The CDR3 protein is CASSLGLAGGQETQYF. DNA of the CDR3: TGTGCCAGCAGCCTAGGACTAGCGGGGGGCCAAGAGACCCAGTACTTC.